This entry is about one T cell receptor (beta chain). Antigen unknown. This record comes from a study of blood T cells in healthy people across ages. Points from the study as a whole: Observed TCR beta diversity per million T cells went down as age went up. This fall followed a roughly linear course with age.

The second PCR ran roughly 6 to 11 cycles with a sample-barcoded 5' primer and J-beta primers. TCRdb re-analysed the 5' RACE reads in MiXCR, keeping a single row per CDR3 protein. The top ten clones hold under 20% of a sample with 550,000 to 600,000 distinct CDR3 sequences, approximately 30% of them seen once. The CDR3 totals 15 residues. Trimming pared 4 bases from V and 5 bases from J, leaving 16 bases between. In germline, CDR1 is PRHDT, CDR2 FYEKMQ (reference sequence). This TCR was recovered from a woman in her seventies in good health. Sequencing was carried out using blood. This chain connects TRBV13 to TRBJ2-3, with D perhaps TRBD1 (5 bases). The CDR3 nucleotides are TGTGCCAGCAGCTGGTCCGTGGCTCAGGGAGATACGCAGTATTTT. It translates to CASSWSVAQGDTQYF.